This T cell receptor beta chain came from a study of blood T cell repertoires in COVID-19 (dated by TCRdb to between 2020 and 2021). For the study in its entirety: Samples from collaborators originated in the United States, Italy and Spain and spanned both the acute and convalescent phases of COVID-19. The material from the prospective study consisted of cDNA or gDNA derived from T cells, B-cell-depleted T cells, or PBMCs. Deeply sampled blood TCRbeta repertoires from subjects exposed to, actively infected with, or recovered from COVID-19 were included in the dataset. The repertoires were made available in a free public database intended to serve as a resource for research on the immune response to SARS-CoV-2. Samples came from the ongoing ImmuneRACE study (first 160 participants) plus 1,254 subjects from 6 global collaborators. Nearly every sample came with metadata listing a de-identified subject ID, COVID-19 status, age in years and sex. Where HLA class I and class II types were available, the types were taken from metadata supplied by the sample provider, not from assay-based typing.

Study-wide findings and limitations: The quantity of clinical and demographic metadata differed by source and by participant and was supplied without curation.

Collaborating institutions collected whole blood in K2EDTA tubes following their own protocols. For TCRbeta analysis, collaborator samples were shipped as frozen whole blood, as isolated PBMCs, or as DNA extracted from either sample type. The immunoSEQ Assay, a bias-controlled multiplex PCR, was used to amplify TCRbeta CDR3 regions from genomic DNA. The authors' analysis ran thus. The number of nucleated cells in each sample was estimated from the amplification of reference gene primers within the assay. To quantify the absolute abundance of each unique TCRbeta CDR3 rearrangement, sequence reads were collapsed and filtered. For each sample, productive Simpson clonality was calculated as the square root of Simpson's diversity index across productive rearrangements. Not all clones reach the TCRdb copy of this immuneACCESS table, which keeps in-frame sequences only. Checked studies attribute under half of the gap to unresolved V genes and leave the rest unexplained. V, J and clone size reflect that table, while D and trimming were determined from the DNA. Present in this sample are 75,000 to 80,000 clones, around 90% of which were seen just once. The ten largest account for around a tenth of the sample.

Of note for this clone: It has no known antigen specificity. There are no base qualities to consult, and no much larger clone falls within one base.

Cut back by 10 bases and 8 bases, the V and J ends lie 20 bases apart. Sequences MDHEN (CDR1) and SYDVKM (CDR2) are obtained from the germline V gene. The CDR3 runs 14 amino acids, cysteine and phenylalanine included. The entry retains the CDR3 DNA only, 42 bases that are in frame from base 1. The specimen sequenced was peripheral blood. The sequence is built from TRBV28 and TRBJ2-2; TRBD2 could be the D gene, as 6 bases match. The clonotype was recovered from a human donor in a cohort sampled during active COVID-19. The sequenced DNA is TGTGCCACCACTCCGCCCCACCGGGGGGGGGAGCTGTTTTTT. This codes for CATTPPHRGGELFF.